A single sample gave rise to the 14 T cell receptor beta chains below, sequenced in a study of long-term antiretroviral therapy in people with HIV. Sequencing relied on immunoSEQ assay v3.0, run at survey level. Method: immunoSEQ multiplex PCR; TCRdb's copy keeps in-frame clones and lacks some. The sample yields approximately 28,000 clones, 85% seen once. The specimen was unsorted PBMCs, collected 4.7 to 5 years after starting antiretroviral therapy. The source of these receptors is a man aged 35 to 55 with HIV.

The CDR3 DNA reads TGCGCCAGCAGCCGGGACAGCTACGAGCAGTACTTC. Protein sequence: CASSRDSYEQYF. The chain joins TRBV5-1 to TRBJ2-7, with TRBD1 matching 7 bases. CDR1 and CDR2 from the germline V gene are SGHRS and YFSETQ. CDR3 length equals 12 residues. V shed 4 bases and J 3 bases; nucleotides not matched to a gene: 1.

The rearrangement links TRBV11-2 to TRBJ1-5; no reliable D call. V gave up 1 base and J gave up 4 bases, with 14 bases separating them. Germline-derived CDR1 and CDR2 are SGHAT and FQNNGV. This CDR3 spans 16 amino acids. In DNA form, the CDR3 reads TGTGCCAGCAGCTTAGGGAGCGGCGGGCTAAATCAGCCCCAGCATTTT. It yields the protein CASSLGSGGLNQPQHF.

V usage is TRBV18 and J usage is TRBJ2-5; D gene ambiguous. Germline CDR1 KGHSH, CDR2 LQKENI. The CDR3 contains 13 residues. Deletions cut 0 bases from V and 2 bases from J, with 4 bases between. The CDR3 is CASSPPVQETQYF. The CDR3 coding sequence is TGTGCCAGCTCACCACCAGTACAAGAGACCCAGTACTTC.

This clone was seen more than once but under ten times. The sample holds other DNA sequences that translate to the same CDR3. The genes are TRBV5-1 and TRBJ1-2; D perhaps matches TRBD1 (6 bases). With 4 bases removed from V and 4 bases from J, the gap between germline ends came to 11 bases. CDR1 and CDR2 from the germline V gene are SGHRS and YFSETQ. This CDR3 has 13 amino acids. The CDR3 region has the DNA TGCGCCAGCAGCCTAGAGACAGGCTATGGCTACACCTTC. This encodes CASSLETGYGYTF.

A few counts support this clone. The chain is built from TRBV9 and TRBJ1-2, with 10 bases lining up with TRBD1. With V trimmed by 2 bases and J by 0 bases, 4 bases remained unmatched. The CDR3 runs to 16 residues. Germline CDR1 is SGDLS and CDR2 is YYNGEE. The CDR3 coding sequence is TGTGCCAGCAGCGTGGGACAGGGGAGACCTAACTATGGCTACACCTTC. Its protein is CASSVGQGRPNYGYTF.

This rearrangement joins TRBV6-1 to TRBJ1-2; TRBD1 aligns across 12 bases. CDR1 MNHNS and CDR2 SASEGT come from the germline V gene. V shed 1 base and J 8 bases; nucleotides not matched to a gene: 2. This CDR3 region has 14 residues. The CDR3 nucleotides are TGTGCCAGCAGTGAAGAGGGGACAGGGGGCGGCTACACCTTC. This codes for CASSEEGTGGGYTF.

This clone came up once. This chain links TRBV28 with TRBJ2-7, with TRBD1 matching 7 bases. V trimming: 8 bases; J trimming: 2 bases; junction bases outside the gene matches: 9. Germline CDR1 reads MDHEN; CDR2 reads SYDVKM. The CDR3 is 14 amino acids. CDR3 sequence: CASGPGQGAYEQYF. The DNA for the CDR3 is TGTGCCAGCGGCCCGGGGCAGGGGGCCTACGAGCAGTACTTC.

This CDR3 is CASSAGLAGEQETQYF. The CDR3 region has the DNA TGTGCCAGCAGTGCGGGACTAGCGGGGGAGCAAGAGACCCAGTACTTC. The rearrangement joins TRBV25-1 to TRBJ2-5; 14 bases map to TRBD2. Germline CDR1 and CDR2: MGHDK and SYGVNS. The CDR3 is 16 amino acids. The J segment lost 2 bases and the V segment lost 4 bases, leaving 3 bases of the junction unmatched.

The rearrangement links TRBV6-5 to TRBJ1-2; D uncertain. Trimming took off 3 bases at V and 6 bases at J, with 11 bases between the two ends. This CDR3 comprises 13 residues. Germline V gene data show CDR1 as MNHEY and CDR2 as SVGAGI. The CDR3, as DNA: TGTGCCAGCAGTTATGGGTCTAGGGATGGCTACACCTTC. It translates to CASSYGSRDGYTF.

The J gene is TRBJ2-5, the V gene TRBV7-9; D unclear. Trimming left V 5 bases short and J 5 bases short, with 12 bases between. This CDR3 region has 13 residues. CDR1 is SEHNR and CDR2 is FQNEAQ in the germline V gene (reference sequence). The CDR3 DNA is TGTGCCAGCAGCCGACGGAGTCGGGAGACCCAGTACTTC. Protein: CASSRRSRETQYF.

The chain is built from TRBV18 and TRBJ1-4; 7 bases fit TRBD1. The germline V gene encodes CDR1 KGHSH and CDR2 LQKENI. With V trimmed by 6 bases and J by 10 bases, 11 bases remained unmatched. The CDR3 consists of 14 residues. CDR3 sequence (DNA): TGTGCCAGCTCCCCTAACAGGGGCGCGGGAAAACTGTTTTTT. Its translation: CASSPNRGAGKLFF.

The chain joins TRBV9 to TRBJ2-1; D gene unclear. The V gene's germline CDR1 is SGDLS and CDR2 YYNGEE. V lost 0 bases, J lost 4 bases, and 11 bases lay in between. The CDR3 contains 15 residues. CDR3 nucleotides: TGTGCCAGCAGCGTAGGATCCCTGGGGTACAATGAGCAGTTCTTC. As protein: CASSVGSLGYNEQFF.

V and J are TRBV7-9 and TRBJ1-2; D is unclear. This CDR3 region has 13 residues. Trimming stripped 5 bases from V and 1 base from J, with 8 bases between. CDR1 is SEHNR and CDR2 is FQNEAQ in the germline V gene (reference sequence). CDR3 DNA sequence: TGTGCCAGCAGCATCGGGCTTAACTATGGCTACACCTTC. Translating it yields CASSIGLNYGYTF.

The rearrangement joins TRBV19 to TRBJ1-1; D not certain. The V gene's germline CDR1 is LNHDA and CDR2 SQIVND (reference sequence). Trimming pared 5 bases from V and 1 base from J, leaving 11 bases between. The CDR3 covers 14 residues. The chain's CDR3 is CASSRVAGNTEAFF. The DNA of the CDR3 is TGTGCCAGTAGTCGGGTTGCGGGGAACACTGAAGCTTTCTTT.